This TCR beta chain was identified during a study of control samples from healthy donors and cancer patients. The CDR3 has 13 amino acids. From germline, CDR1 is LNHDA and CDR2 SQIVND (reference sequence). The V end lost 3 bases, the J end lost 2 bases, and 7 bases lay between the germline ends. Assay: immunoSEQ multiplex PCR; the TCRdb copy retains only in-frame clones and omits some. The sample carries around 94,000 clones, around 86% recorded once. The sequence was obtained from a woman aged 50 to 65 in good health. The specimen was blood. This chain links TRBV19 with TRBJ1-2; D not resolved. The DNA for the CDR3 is TGTGCCAGTAGTATGGCAGTAAACTATGGCTACACCTTC. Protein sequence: CASSMAVNYGYTF. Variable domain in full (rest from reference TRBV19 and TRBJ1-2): DGGITQSPKYLFRKEGQNVTLSCEQNLNHDAMYWYRQDPGQGLRLIYYSQIVNDFQKGDIAEGYSVSREKKESFPLTVTSAQKNPTAFYLCASSMAVNYGYTFGSGTRLTVV.